The 4 T cell receptor beta chains presented below share a single source sample, sequenced in a study of shared clonotypes between healthy human individuals. Sequenced by immunoSEQ multiplex PCR; TCRdb stores in-frame clones only, minus some. The sample records millions of clones, over 85% being singletons. Sequencing was performed on naive CD4+ T cells sorted from blood. Subset denoted: CD45RA+ positively selected. Receptors originate from a man younger than 35 in good health.

V is TRBV15 and J is TRBJ2-7; tentatively, D is TRBD1 (5 bases). The CDR3 runs to 12 residues. The germline V gene encodes CDR1 LNHNV and CDR2 YYDKDF (reference sequence). Trimming took off 8 bases at V and 6 bases at J, with 14 bases between the two ends. CDR3 loop: CATGVRESEQYF. DNA of the CDR3: TGTGCCACCGGGGTCAGGGAAAGCGAGCAGTACTTC.

The chain couples TRBV6-5 to TRBJ2-5; the D gene is possibly TRBD2 (6 bases). Trimming took 7 bases from V and 4 from J, leaving 19 bases between them. The CDR3 has 15 amino acids. CDR1 is MNHEY, CDR2 SVGAGI, per germline. DNA of the CDR3: TGTGCCAGCAATCCATCCGGGGGAGAGGGAGAGACCCAGTACTTC. Translation gives CASNPSGGEGETQYF.

The V and J genes are TRBV28 and TRBJ2-7, with 8 bases that match TRBD2. The ends lost 3 bases at V and 7 bases at J; junction bases unmatched: 11. The CDR3 runs to 15 residues. Germline V gene sequence: CDR1 MDHEN, CDR2 SYDVKM. CDR3 DNA: TGTGCCAGCAGTTTTTTCAGCGGGGGAGGGGTAGAGCAGTACTTC. Amino acid sequence: CASSFFSGGGVEQYF.

The V call is TRBV9, the J call TRBJ1-6; TRBD1 agrees at 8 bases. Germline CDR1 and CDR2: SGDLS and YYNGEE. Trimming took 5 bases from V and 6 from J; bases not matched to a gene: 10. The CDR3 runs 16 residues. CDR3 sequence: CASSPAPGTGNSPLHF. Written as DNA, the CDR3 is TGTGCCAGCAGTCCCGCCCCCGGGACAGGTAATTCACCCCTCCACTTT.